This T cell receptor (beta chain) was retrieved from a study of CD8 T cells in Susac syndrome. TCR beta sequences were obtained from blood CD8+ and CD4+ T cells. Negative isolation yielded the CD8+ and CD4+ T cells, while FACS enriched the TEMRA cells. Reverse transcription used about 0.5 to 1 ug RNA and random hexamers. The authors amplified TCR beta CDR3 across 54 Vbeta and 13 Jbeta using immunoSEQ multiplex PCR. A single record per CDR3 protein comes from TCRdb applying MiXCR to the immunoSEQ multiplex PCR reads. In the table there are 330,000 or so distinct CDR3 sequences, about nine tenths of which are singletons. This CDR3 has 14 residues. Germline V CDR1 and CDR2: SGHTA, FQGNSA. The V and J ends lost 2 bases and 2 bases respectively, with 7 bases between them.

Sequences were obtained from CD8+ T cells from PBMCs. The chain is built from TRBV7-2 and TRBJ1-5; the D is unclear. The TCR originated in a human donor with multiple sclerosis. In DNA form, the CDR3 reads TGTGCCAGCAGCTTATGGCAGGGCAATCAGCCCCAGCATTTT. As protein: CASSLWQGNQPQHF.